What follows are 2 T cell receptor beta chains derived from one specimen sequenced in a study of fetal regulatory T cell absence and autoimmunity. Profiling relied on immunoSEQ multiplex PCR, and the TCRdb table lists in-frame clones only, not all of them. The sample includes around 100,000 clones, around 72% of them seen just once. Sequenced input: pancreas tissue. These receptors were taken from a male donor with IPEX syndrome.

The rearrangement uses TRBV30 and TRBJ2-7, with D unclear. The germline V and J ends were trimmed by 0 bases and 2 bases, with 17 bases remaining between them. CDR3 size: 16 residues. Looked up from germline, CDR1 is GTSNPN and CDR2 is SVGIG (reference sequence). This CDR3 is CAWSVMGTAPPYEQYF. In nucleotides, the CDR3 is TGTGCCTGGAGTGTAATGGGCACCGCACCACCCTACGAGCAGTACTTC. Full variable domain (outside the CDR3, taken from reference TRBV30 and TRBJ2-7): SQTIHQWPATLVQPVGSPLSLECTVEGTSNPNLYWYRQAAGRGLQLLFYSVGIGQISSEVPQNLSASRPQDRQFILSSKKLLLSDSGFYLCAWSVMGTAPPYEQYFGPGTRLTVT.

The chain joins TRBV10-2 to TRBJ1-5, with D possibly being TRBD1 (6 bases). V lost 4 bases and J lost 0, with 19 bases in between. In germline, CDR1 is WSHSY, CDR2 SAAADI. The CDR3 consists of 18 residues. This CDR3 is CASSGAGADINSNQPQHF. CDR3 bases: TGCGCCAGCAGTGGGGCAGGGGCAGACATTAATAGCAATCAGCCCCAGCATTTT.